Presented here are 24 T cell receptor beta chains from one specimen sequenced in a study of beta chain features in type 1 diabetes. Findings and caveats of the study: All four CD4+ subsets of Type 1 diabetes patients contained TCRB CDR3s that were moderately but significantly shorter.

Reverse transcribing all isolated RNA meant expressed TCRB transcripts were sequenced. Sequencing was performed with immunoSEQ multiplex PCR; in TCRdb, only in-frame clones are kept and a portion is missing. This sample has 300,000 or so clones; over 7% occur once, and the top ten carry roughly 0.99%. Their antigens are not known. Sample: central memory CD4+ T cells from blood. The receptors were sampled from a man younger than 40 with type 1 diabetes.

Concerning this clone itself: Compared with germline, one end of the junction differs, possibly owing to a read error. The rearrangement uses TRBV7-9 and TRBJ1-5, with D possibly being TRBD1 (5 bases). Germline V gives CDR1 SEHNR, CDR2 FQNEAQ (reference sequence). CDR3 length: 15 amino acids. The CDR3 protein is CSSSLGDGSNQPQHF. For the CDR3, the DNA is TGTTCCAGCAGCTTGGGGGACGGTTCCAATCAGCCCCAGCATTTT.

This clone was observed a few times. The gene calls are TRBV7-2 and TRBJ1-6; possible D gene TRBD1, 5 bases. The CDR3 is made up of 15 amino acids. Trimming took off 2 bases at V and 9 bases at J, with 14 bases between the two ends. Germline lookup yields CDR1 SGHTA and CDR2 FQGNSA. CDR3 in DNA: TGTGCCAGCAGCTTATCGTACGGGGGGGGTTCACCCCTCCACTTT. Its translation: CASSLSYGGGSPLHF.

The sample holds a few counts of this clone. The chain uses TRBV6-5 and TRBJ2-3, with a tentative D call TRBD1 (5 bases). Trimming left V 2 bases short and J 3 bases short, with 9 bases between. The CDR3 runs 14 residues. Germline assignment: CDR1 MNHEY and CDR2 SVGAGI. CDR3 region: CASSYGQGTDTQYF. CDR3 nucleotide sequence: TGTGCCAGCAGTTACGGCCAGGGTACAGATACGCAGTATTTT.

A few counts support this clone. The CDR3 loop reads CAIAEAGGQETQYF. The CDR3 nucleotides read TGTGCCATCGCCGAGGCGGGGGGGCAAGAGACCCAGTACTTC. V gene TRBV10-3 combines with J gene TRBJ2-5; 9 bases line up with TRBD2. V shed 8 bases and J 2 bases; nucleotides not matched to a gene: 6. Germline V gene data show CDR1 as ENHRY and CDR2 as SYGVKD. This CDR3 spans 14 amino acids.

The chain links TRBV4-3 to TRBJ1-6, with D unclear. V shed 0 bases and J shed 5 bases, with 8 bases lying between them. CDR1 is LGHNA and CDR2 is YSLEER in the germline V gene. CDR3 length: 15 amino acids. CDR3 coding DNA: TGCGCCAGCAGCCAAGAACTGAGGGATAATTCACCCCTCCACTTT. Protein product: CASSQELRDNSPLHF.

A few counts support this clone. J is TRBJ2-3 and V is TRBV5-4; D may be TRBD1 (6 bases). Trimming took off 4 bases at V and 6 bases at J, with 18 bases between the two ends. This CDR3 contains 15 residues. Germline CDR1 is SGHNT and CDR2 is YYREEE (reference sequence). The chain's CDR3 is CASSLTGNMADTQYF. The CDR3 nucleotides are TGTGCCAGCAGCCTGACAGGCAACATGGCGGATACGCAGTATTTT.

This CDR3 reads CASSFPGTGRGNEQFF. The CDR3 DNA reads TGTGCCAGCAGTTTCCCAGGGACAGGGAGGGGCAATGAGCAGTTCTTC. The chain employs TRBV6-6 and TRBJ2-1; 9 bases agree with TRBD1. The CDR3 is 16 amino acids. Germline values: CDR1 MNHNY, CDR2 SVGAGI (reference sequence). Unmatched junction bases numbered 10, after V lost 4 bases and J lost 6 bases.

This clone came up many times. The chain links TRBV10-3 to TRBJ2-3; weak D call: TRBD2 (5 bases). The CDR3 runs to 14 residues. CDR1 is ENHRY, CDR2 SYGVKD, per germline. Trimming cost V 6 bases and J 6 bases, with 16 bases left between them. This CDR3 is CAIRGDGGSDTQYF. For the CDR3, the DNA is TGTGCCATCAGGGGTGACGGAGGCTCGGATACGCAGTATTTT.

Only a few counts were recorded for this clone. The V call is TRBV27, the J call TRBJ2-3; D is ambiguous. Trimming removed 4 bases from V and 0 bases from J, with 11 bases in between. Germline assignment: CDR1 MNHEY and CDR2 SMNVEV (reference sequence). The CDR3 has 15 amino acids. For the CDR3, the DNA is TGTGCCAGCAGTTCGCGACTCTTTAGCACAGATACGCAGTATTTT. As protein: CASSSRLFSTDTQYF.

This clone was picked up a small number of times. The J gene is TRBJ2-2, the V gene TRBV19; 10 bases are shared with TRBD1. The CDR3 covers 18 residues. Per the germline V gene, CDR1 is LNHDA and CDR2 is SQIVND (reference sequence). The trim removed 3 bases at V and 0 bases at J, leaving 7 bases unmatched. Here the CDR3 DNA reads TGTGCCAGTAGTATTGGGACAGGGGCCACCGCGAACACCGGGGAGCTGTTTTTT. Translating gives CASSIGTGATANTGELFF.

The chain uses TRBV28 and TRBJ1-2; 8 nucleotides match TRBD1. The junction had 9 bases not matched to a gene; V was cut back by 1 base and J by 8 bases. Germline CDR1 and CDR2: MDHEN and SYDVKM. The CDR3 is 15 amino acids. CDR3 sequence reads: CASSLYSGGGEGYTF. CDR3 DNA: TGTGCCAGCAGTTTATATTCAGGGGGCGGCGAAGGCTACACCTTC.

This clone has just a few counts. V gene TRBV2 combines with J gene TRBJ1-5; 10 bases align to TRBD1. Germline loops: CDR1 SNHLY, CDR2 FYNNEI. V gave up 7 bases and J gave up 2 bases; unmatched junction bases: 5. This CDR3 region has 15 residues. The CDR3 bases are TGTGCCAGCATCTCCGGGACAGGGGGCAATCAGCCCCAGCATTTT. This sequence encodes CASISGTGGNQPQHF.

The rearrangement joins TRBV7-2 to TRBJ2-3; 7 bases agree with TRBD1. Looked up from germline, CDR1 is SGHTA and CDR2 is FQGNSA. V lost 2 bases and J lost 3; bases outside the gene matches: 5. CDR3 size: 15 residues. CDR3 protein: CASSLFPRGTDTQYF. CDR3 in DNA: TGTGCCAGCAGCTTATTCCCCAGGGGGACAGATACGCAGTATTTT.

The chain employs TRBV7-9 and TRBJ1-1; tentative D call: TRBD1 (6 bases). The CDR3 totals 15 residues. Germline-derived CDR1 and CDR2 are SEHNR and FQNEAQ (reference sequence). Trimming took off 5 bases at V and 3 bases at J, with 16 bases between the two ends. CDR3 in amino acids: CASSHRRGWDTEAFF. In nucleotides, the CDR3 is TGTGCCAGCAGCCACCGCAGGGGTTGGGACACTGAAGCTTTCTTT.

This clone was observed a few times. This chain connects TRBV29-1 to TRBJ2-1, with D perhaps TRBD1 or TRBD2 (5 bases each). V lost 4 bases, J lost 10 bases, and 20 bases lay in between. The CDR3 is 14 amino acids. Germline CDR1 and CDR2: SQVTM and ANQGSEA. The CDR3 nucleotides are TGCAGCGTTGGACTGGCCGGGGCCAGAGGAGAGCAGTTCTTC. It yields the protein CSVGLAGARGEQFF.

J is TRBJ2-3 and V is TRBV6-6, with 7 bases that match TRBD1. The V gene's germline CDR1 is MNHNY and CDR2 SVGAGI (reference sequence). Trimming at V came to 7 bases and at J to 2 bases, leaving 6 bases not matched to a gene. The CDR3 consists of 14 residues. CDR3 nucleotide sequence: TGTGCCAGCACCCGGGACAGCTACACAGATACGCAGTATTTT. Its protein is CASTRDSYTDTQYF.

The gene calls are TRBV4-3 and TRBJ2-1; 8 bases are a match to TRBD2. The CDR3 length is 17 residues. Germline V gives CDR1 LGHNA, CDR2 YSLEER. Trimming took 0 bases from V and 5 from J; bases not matched to a gene: 9. The CDR3 reads CASSQDGLAGGNNEQFF. The CDR3 nucleotides are TGCGCCAGCAGCCAAGATGGTCTCGCGGGGGGCAACAATGAGCAGTTCTTC.

In this sample, this clone turned up a few times. The rearrangement links TRBV7-2 to TRBJ1-6; 7 positions match TRBD1. V dropped 10 bases and J dropped 5; count of bases not matched to a gene: 8. The CDR3 runs 14 residues. Germline values: CDR1 SGHTA, CDR2 FQGNSA. CDR3 sequence (DNA): TGTGCCACACAACCGGGACAGAATAATTCACCCCTCCACTTT. Its translation is CATQPGQNNSPLHF.

V gene TRBV9 combines with J gene TRBJ1-1; 9 nucleotides match TRBD1. The CDR3 is 15 amino acids. Germline CDR1 SGDLS, CDR2 YYNGEE. The J segment lost 6 bases and the V segment lost 0 bases, leaving 6 bases of the junction unmatched. CDR3 protein: CASSVVRGQGAEAFF. CDR3 coding DNA: TGTGCCAGCAGCGTAGTCAGGGGACAGGGAGCTGAAGCTTTCTTT.

This clone was seen a few times. The gene calls are TRBV5-8 and TRBJ2-7; 8 positions agree with TRBD2. The CDR3 contains 17 residues. V gave up 3 bases and J gave up 2 bases; unmatched junction bases: 13. The germline V gene encodes CDR1 SGHTS and CDR2 YDEGEE. CDR3 nucleotide sequence: TGTGCCAGCAGCTCTCGCACCCTCGCGGGGGGCACCTACGAGCAGTACTTC. This sequence encodes CASSSRTLAGGTYEQYF. The complete variable domain, with remaining parts taken from reference TRBV5-8 and TRBJ2-7, reads EAGVTQSPTHLIKTRGQQATLRCSPISGHTSVYWYQQALGLGLQFLLWYDEGEERNRGNFPPRFSGRQFPNYSSELNVNALELEDSALYLCASSSRTLAGGTYEQYFGPGTRLTVT.

This clone was counted only a few times. The chain employs TRBV6-5 and TRBJ2-7; unclear D gene. Germline CDR1 reads MNHEY; CDR2 reads SVGAGI. With 8 bases removed from V and 2 bases from J, the gap between germline ends came to 7 bases. The CDR3 consists of 11 residues. Here the CDR3 reads CASRNTYEQYF. CDR3 coding DNA: TGTGCCAGCCGGAACACCTACGAGCAGTACTTC.

This clone appeared a few times. V and J are TRBV28 and TRBJ1-3, with 7 bases lining up with TRBD1. The CDR3 length is 14 residues. In germline, CDR1 is MDHEN, CDR2 SYDVKM. Trimming cost V 7 bases and J 7 bases; bases outside gene matches: 10. The CDR3 DNA sequence: TGTGCCAGCAAAAGAGAGGGGGCGTCGAACACCATATATTTT. As protein: CASKREGASNTIYF.

This chain links TRBV2 with TRBJ2-7, with unresolved D. Germline loops: CDR1 SNHLY, CDR2 FYNNEI. The CDR3 runs to 13 residues. Trimming stripped 8 bases from V and 2 bases from J, with 13 bases between. The DNA of the CDR3 is TGTGCCAGCCAGGCGGATGGTACCTACGAGCAGTACTTC. Translated: CASQADGTYEQYF. The complete variable domain, with remaining parts taken from reference TRBV2 and TRBJ2-7, reads EPEVTQTPSHQVTQMGQEVILRCVPISNHLYFYWYRQILGQKVEFLVSFYNNEISEKSEIFDDQFSVERPDGSNFTLKIRSTKLEDSAMYFCASQADGTYEQYFGPGTRLTVT.

This clone appeared a few times. The junction shows a germline mismatch at one end, possibly a read error. The chain has TRBV10-3 and TRBJ2-6; the D gene is possibly TRBD2 (5 bases). Germline CDR1 ENHRY, CDR2 SYGVKD. This CDR3 is built from 14 residues. The CDR3 DNA is TGTGCCATCACTGAGGGCCCCGGGGCCAACGTCCTGACTTTC. It is translated as CAITEGPGANVLTF.